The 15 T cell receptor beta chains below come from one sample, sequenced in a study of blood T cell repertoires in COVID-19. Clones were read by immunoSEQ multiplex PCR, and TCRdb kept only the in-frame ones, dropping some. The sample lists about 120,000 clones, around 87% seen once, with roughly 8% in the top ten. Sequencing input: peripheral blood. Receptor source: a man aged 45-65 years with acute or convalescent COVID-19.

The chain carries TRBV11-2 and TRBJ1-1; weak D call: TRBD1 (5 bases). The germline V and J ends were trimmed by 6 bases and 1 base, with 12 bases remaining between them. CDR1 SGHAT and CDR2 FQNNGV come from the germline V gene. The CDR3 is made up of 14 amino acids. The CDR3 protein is CASRETTGNTEAFF. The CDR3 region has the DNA TGTGCCAGCAGAGAAACTACAGGGAACACTGAAGCTTTCTTT.

The CDR3 loop is CATKPTAGSTDTQYF. The CDR3 DNA follows: TGCGCCACCAAACCAACGGCGGGTAGCACAGATACGCAGTATTTT. The chain links TRBV5-1 to TRBJ2-3, with TRBD2 as a possible D gene (5 bases). Trimming took off 9 bases at V and 0 bases at J, with 17 bases between the two ends. Germline V CDR1 and CDR2: SGHRS, YFSETQ. The CDR3 is made up of 15 amino acids.

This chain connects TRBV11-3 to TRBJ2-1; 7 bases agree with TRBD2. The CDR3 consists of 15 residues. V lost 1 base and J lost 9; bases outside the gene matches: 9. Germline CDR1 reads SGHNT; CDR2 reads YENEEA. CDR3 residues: CASSLGLAAPTEQFF. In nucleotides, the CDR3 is TGTGCCAGCAGCTTAGGCCTAGCGGCCCCAACTGAGCAGTTCTTC.

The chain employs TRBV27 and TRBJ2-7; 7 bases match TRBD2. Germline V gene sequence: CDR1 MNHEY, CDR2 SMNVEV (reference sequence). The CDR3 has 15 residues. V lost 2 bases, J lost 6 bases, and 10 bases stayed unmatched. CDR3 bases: TGTGCCAGCAGTTTAATGAGCGGGAATACGGCCGAGCAGTACTTC. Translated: CASSLMSGNTAEQYF.

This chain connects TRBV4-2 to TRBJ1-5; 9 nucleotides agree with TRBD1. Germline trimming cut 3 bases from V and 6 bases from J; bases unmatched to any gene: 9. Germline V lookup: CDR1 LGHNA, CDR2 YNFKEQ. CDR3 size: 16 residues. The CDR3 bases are TGTGCCAGCAGCCAGAAGGGACAGGGCGGGGGTCAGCCCCAGCATTTT. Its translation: CASSQKGQGGGQPQHF.

This CDR3 is CASSATGGGGQPQHF. DNA of the CDR3: TGTGCCAGCAGTGCGACAGGTGGAGGGGGCCAACCCCAGCATTTT. This chain joins TRBV2 and TRBJ1-5, with 7 bases fitting TRBD1. V dropped 4 bases and J dropped 10; count of bases not matched to a gene: 13. This CDR3 has 15 amino acids. Looked up from germline, CDR1 is SNHLY and CDR2 is FYNNEI.

The CDR3 loop is CASSPPGGLAKNIQYF. Written as DNA, the CDR3 is TGTGCCAGCAGCCCCCCAGGGGGCCTAGCCAAAAACATTCAGTACTTC. The chain has TRBV7-9 and TRBJ2-4; TRBD1 agrees at 8 bases. The germline V gene encodes CDR1 SEHNR and CDR2 FQNEAQ (reference sequence). This CDR3 is 16 amino acids long. Trimming cost V 5 bases and J 0 bases; bases outside gene matches: 6.

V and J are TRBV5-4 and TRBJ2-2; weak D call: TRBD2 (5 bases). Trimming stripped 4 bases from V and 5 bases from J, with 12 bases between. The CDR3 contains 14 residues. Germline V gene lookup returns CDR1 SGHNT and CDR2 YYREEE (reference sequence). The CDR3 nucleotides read TGTGCCAGCAGCCGGACTGGCGGGACCGGGGAGCTGTTTTTT. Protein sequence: CASSRTGGTGELFF.

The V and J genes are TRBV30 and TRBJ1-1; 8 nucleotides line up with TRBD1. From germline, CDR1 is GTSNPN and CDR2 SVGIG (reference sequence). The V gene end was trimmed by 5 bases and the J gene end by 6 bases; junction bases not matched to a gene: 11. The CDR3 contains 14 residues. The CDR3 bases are TGTGCCTGGGGTCTACCGGACAGGGCCGCTGAAGCTTTCTTT. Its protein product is CAWGLPDRAAEAFF.

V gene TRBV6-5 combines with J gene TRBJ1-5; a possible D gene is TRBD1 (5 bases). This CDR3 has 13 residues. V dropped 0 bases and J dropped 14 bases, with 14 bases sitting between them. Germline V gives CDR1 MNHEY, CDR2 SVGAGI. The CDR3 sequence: CASSYSFGGSEHF. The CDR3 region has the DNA TGTGCCAGCAGTTACTCCTTCGGGGGTAGTGAGCATTTT.

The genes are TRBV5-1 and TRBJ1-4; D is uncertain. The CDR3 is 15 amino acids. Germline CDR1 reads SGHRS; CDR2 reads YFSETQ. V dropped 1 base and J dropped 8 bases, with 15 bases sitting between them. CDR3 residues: CASSLSGQEREKLFF. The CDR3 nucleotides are TGCGCCAGCAGCTTGAGTGGGCAGGAAAGGGAAAAACTGTTTTTT.

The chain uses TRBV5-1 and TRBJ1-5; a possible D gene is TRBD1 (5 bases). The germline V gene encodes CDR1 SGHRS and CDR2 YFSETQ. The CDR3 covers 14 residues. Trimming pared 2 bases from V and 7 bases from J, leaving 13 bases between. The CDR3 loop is CASSFSGSEQPQHF. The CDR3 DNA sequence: TGCGCCAGCAGCTTCTCAGGGTCGGAACAGCCCCAGCATTTT.

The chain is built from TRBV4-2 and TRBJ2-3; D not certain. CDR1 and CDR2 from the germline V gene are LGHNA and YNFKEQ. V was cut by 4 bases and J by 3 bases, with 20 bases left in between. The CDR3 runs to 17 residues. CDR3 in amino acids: CASSPAGTTQPTDTQYF. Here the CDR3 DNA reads TGTGCCAGCAGCCCAGCCGGTACTACGCAGCCGACAGATACGCAGTATTTT.

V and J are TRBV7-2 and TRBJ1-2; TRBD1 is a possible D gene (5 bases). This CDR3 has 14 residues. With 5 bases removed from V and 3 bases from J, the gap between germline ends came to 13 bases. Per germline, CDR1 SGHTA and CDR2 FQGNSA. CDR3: CASSLLGGDYGYTF. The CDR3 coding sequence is TGTGCCAGCAGCCTCCTGGGGGGTGACTATGGCTACACCTTC.

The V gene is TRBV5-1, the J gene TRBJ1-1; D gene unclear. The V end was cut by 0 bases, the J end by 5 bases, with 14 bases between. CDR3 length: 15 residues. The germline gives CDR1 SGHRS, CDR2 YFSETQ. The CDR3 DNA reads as TGCGCCAGCAGCTTGGCCCCGGTGACGGGGACTGAAGCTTTCTTT. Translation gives CASSLAPVTGTEAFF.